Listed below are T cell receptor beta chains from one sample, sequenced in a study of blood T cell repertoires in COVID-19. The repertoire was sequenced with immunoSEQ multiplex PCR; TCRdb's copy has only in-frame clones and lacks some. The data hold 150,000 or so clones, with 79% observed a single time. Material: peripheral blood. The receptors derive from a woman aged 55 to 70 with COVID-19, enrolled during active disease. The CDR3 runs from the conserved cysteine through the conserved F or W. A D gene is named only where the DNA matches it firmly. Some rows have no size entry. The others give once, few or many, or a class for an expanded clone.

- TRBJ2-1 - TRBV7-2 TGTGCCAGCAGCCTCGGGGGTGGCCGGGCCGCCTACAATGAGCAGTTCTTC CASSLGGGRAAYNEQFF
TRBD1 TRBJ1-5 - TRBV28 TGTGCCAGCAGTTTATATACAGGGGGAGGACATCAGCCCCAGCATTTT CASSLYTGGGHQPQHF
TRBD1 TRBJ2-1 - TRBV27 TGTGCCAGCAGTTTAGGACAGGTGAGCTCCTACAATGAGCAGTTCTTC CASSLGQVSSYNEQFF
TRBD1 TRBJ1-3 - TRBV5-6 TGTGCCAGCAGCACATCAAGACAGGGACTCTCTGGAAACACCATATATTTT CASSTSRQGLSGNTIYF
- TRBJ2-5 - TRBV18 TGTGCCAGCTCACCACCGTTCCCGGAGACCCAGTACTTC CASSPPFPETQYF
- TRBJ2-5 - TRBV7-6 TGTGCCAGCAGCACCCGACTAATAGGGCGGAACCAAGAGACCCAGTACTTC CASSTRLIGRNQETQYF
- TRBJ1-2 - TRBV27 TGTGCCAGCAGTCAAAAAAACACTTACAGAACCCATGGCTACACCTTC CASSQKNTYRTHGYTF
- TRBJ2-7 - TRBV11-2 TGTGCCAGCAGCTATACAGGGAGCGGGACGGGGGAGCAGTACTTC CASSYTGSGTGEQYF
- TRBJ2-1 - TRBV6-2/TRBV6-3 TGTGCCAGCAGTAGTTCGGGGGGCGCGTTCCTAGCGAATGAGCAGTTCTTC CASSSSGGAFLANEQFF
- TRBJ1-5 - TRBV7-2 TGTGCCAGCAGCTGGGGGACATTTAGTCAGCCCCAGCATTTT CASSWGTFSQPQHF
TRBD2 TRBJ2-3 once TRBV19 TGTGCCAGTAGTCTAGCGGGAGGAACAGATACGCAGTATTTT CASSLAGGTDTQYF
TRBD1 TRBJ1-1 - TRBV18 TGTGCCAGCTCACGGTCCTCAGGGGGCGCCGGGCGTACTGAAGCTTTCTTT CASSRSSGGAGRTEAFF
TRBD2 TRBJ2-4 - TRBV28 TGTGCCAGCAGTTCCCCCTTTCCGGGAGGGCCTTCAACCAAAAACATTCAGTACTTC CASSSPFPGGPSTKNIQYF
TRBD1 TRBJ1-1 - TRBV5-4 TGTGCCAGCAGCTTCCCAGGGGGGTTGGACACTGAAGCTTTCTTT CASSFPGGLDTEAFF
TRBD2 TRBJ2-3 - TRBV14 TGTGCCAGCAGCCAAGTGCCGGGACTAGCGGGCGGTACAGATACGCAGTATTTT CASSQVPGLAGGTDTQYF
- TRBJ2-6 - TRBV15 TGTGCCACCAGCCCAACCGGAGGGGTAGCCAACGTCCTGACTTTC CATSPTGGVANVLTF
TRBD2 TRBJ2-3 - TRBV28 TGTGCCAGCAGGGCGGGGGGGAACACAGATACGCAGTATTTT CASRAGGNTDTQYF
- TRBJ1-5 - TRBV3-1/TRBV3-2 TGTGCCAGCAGCCAAGGAAGGGGTGGAAATCAGCCCCAGCATTTT CASSQGRGGNQPQHF
- TRBJ2-1 - TRBV5-4 TGTGCCAGCAACCTCCGGGGCAATGAGCAGTTCTTC CASNLRGNEQFF
TRBD1 TRBJ1-1 - TRBV28 TGTGCCAGCAGTTTAGTAGGAGGAAGGACAGGAGCGTTT CASSLVGGRTGAF
- TRBJ2-1 - TRBV7-2 TGTGCCAGCAGCTTACTAGGTTTCAATGAGCAGTTCTTC CASSLLGFNEQFF
TRBD2 TRBJ2-1 - TRBV19 TGTGCCAGTAGTCCGTCTGGGACTAGCTTATATGAGCAGTTCTTC CASSPSGTSLYEQFF
- TRBJ1-1 - TRBV3-1/TRBV3-2 TGTGCCAGCAGCCCACGTAGGAACACTGAAGCTTTCTTT CASSPRRNTEAFF
TRBD2 TRBJ2-1 - TRBV9 TGTGCCAGCAGCTTAGGACTAGCGGGTTCCAATGAGCAGTTCTTC CASSLGLAGSNEQFF
TRBD2 TRBJ2-2 few TRBV3-1/TRBV3-2 TGTGCCAGCAGCGGCCGACTAGCAGCCACCGGGGAGCTGTTTTTT CASSGRLAATGELFF
TRBD1 TRBJ1-2 - TRBV5-1 TGCGCCAGCAGCTTGGGACAGGGATCGACTAACTATGGCTACACCTTC CASSLGQGSTNYGYTF
- TRBJ1-4 - TRBV18 TGTGCCAGCTCACCCGGACGGGGAGCGGATGAAAAACTGTTTTTT CASSPGRGADEKLFF
- TRBJ1-4 - TRBV13 TGTGCCAGCAGCTTAGGGGACACTAAGGAAAAACTGTTTTTT CASSLGDTKEKLFF
TRBD2 TRBJ2-3 once TRBV2 TGTGCCAGCAGCCTAAGGACTAGCGGGGGCACAGATACGCAGTATTTT CASSLRTSGGTDTQYF
TRBD1 TRBJ1-5 once TRBV19 TGTGCCAGTAGTATTGACAGGGGTAGCAATCAGCCCCAGCATTTT CASSIDRGSNQPQHF
TRBD1 TRBJ2-2 - TRBV6-4 TGTGCCAGCAGTGAAGGGGGCTTGAACACCGGGGAGCTGTTTTTT CASSEGGLNTGELFF
TRBD2 TRBJ2-2 - TRBV10-3 TGTGCCATCAGTGAGTCTGAGCGGGGGGGCCCCACCGGGGAGCTGTTTTTT CAISESERGGPTGELFF
TRBD2 TRBJ2-5 once TRBV7-3 TGTGCCAGCAGCTCGGGGGGTTGGGAGACCCAGTACTTC CASSSGGWETQYF